The entry that follows covers one T cell receptor beta chain sequence. Its antigen is unknown. The germline gives CDR1 LGHDT, CDR2 YNNKEL (reference sequence). Trimming left V 4 bases short and J 4 bases short, with 10 bases between. The CDR3 extends over 13 amino acids. The data originate from a study of vaccination effects on CD4 cells after COVID-19. Study overall: The second dose preceded post-vaccine samples by a median of 72 days.

Expansion with viral peptide pools was applied to antigen-specific CD4+ T cells by the ViraFEST assay prior to sequencing. CD4+ T cell isolation took place after 10 days of culture. Either the mRNA-1273 or the BNT162b2 vaccine was given to participants as two doses. Negative nucleocapsid antibody tests before and after vaccination confirmed no previous SARS-CoV-2 infection. About 2 million PBMC were seeded per well and grown in the presence of around 10 IU/ml IL-2 and about 10 ug/ml peptides. Fresh IL-2-containing medium replaced half the medium on days 3 and 7. The assay was immunoSEQ multiplex PCR, and TCRdb's table has in-frame clones only and misses some. The table lists around 69,000 clones, 70% to 75% of them singletons, with less than 2% in the top ten.

The sequences come from CD4+ T cells from PBMCs cultured with HCoV-229E spike peptides, collected after COVID-19 vaccination. This receptor was obtained from a human donor who received a COVID-19 vaccine. The chain carries TRBV3-1 (or the pseudogene TRBV3-2) and TRBJ1-2; D may be TRBD1 (5 bases). The CDR3 region has the DNA TGTGCCAGCAGCCCGGGACGCACCTATGGCTACACCTTC. Translated: CASSPGRTYGYTF.